A single sample gave rise to the 5 T cell receptor beta chains below, sequenced in a study of T cell responses to AZD1222 COVID-19 vaccine (dated by TCRdb to the early 2020s). Library preparation was by the immunoSEQ multiplex PCR assay. TCRdb mirrors the immuneACCESS table, restricted to in-frame sequences. Some clones are absent from its copies; in checked studies, under half trace to an unresolved V gene, and the reason for the others is unknown. This sample lists approximately 85,000 clones; roughly nine tenths were detected once. Clones ranked in the top ten supply roughly 7.7% of the sample. What the time point label conveys for this sample: baseline before first vaccination. Specimen: peripheral blood, collected on day 0 of AZD1222 vaccination. The receptors here all came from an adult in good health.

The chain uses TRBV27 and TRBJ2-5, with D perhaps TRBD1 (6 bases). This CDR3 spans 15 amino acids. The germline V gene has CDR1 MNHEY and CDR2 SMNVEV (reference sequence). Trimming removed 3 bases from V and 5 bases from J, with 16 bases in between. DNA of the CDR3: TGTGCCAGCAGTTTGGGTTGGGGAAGGGGGGAGACCCAGTACTTC. The encoded protein is CASSLGWGRGETQYF.

V usage is TRBV6-2 or TRBV6-3 and J usage is TRBJ2-3; D not resolved. CDR1 MNHEY and CDR2 SVGEGT come from the germline V gene. The CDR3 length is 15 residues. The V end was cut by 2 bases, the J end by 5 bases, with 14 bases between. CDR3 nucleotide sequence: TGTGCCAGCAGTTACGGTGACCCTCGCGGAGATACGCAGTATTTT. Translation gives CASSYGDPRGDTQYF.

This clone came up once. The chain links TRBV25-1 to TRBJ1-5, with a weak D call TRBD1 (5 bases). Germline V gives CDR1 MGHDK, CDR2 SYGVNS. V lost 4 bases, J lost 4 bases, and 8 bases lay in between. This CDR3 has 13 amino acids. The chain's CDR3 is CASSAQENQPQHF. The CDR3 nucleotides are TGTGCCAGCAGTGCACAGGAAAATCAGCCCCAGCATTTT.

The chain uses TRBV7-9 and TRBJ2-7; the D is unclear. The CDR3 spans 11 residues. Trimming took off 6 bases at V and 2 bases at J, with 5 bases between the two ends. The germline gives CDR1 SEHNR, CDR2 FQNEAQ (reference sequence). As DNA, the CDR3 is TGTGCCAGCAGTCAAGCCTACGAGCAGTACTTC. This sequence encodes CASSQAYEQYF.

The chain joins TRBV19 to TRBJ2-1; no definite D call. The length of the CDR3 is 12 residues. The germline V gene has CDR1 LNHDA and CDR2 SQIVND (reference sequence). Trimming removed 10 bases from V and 0 bases from J, with 7 bases in between. The CDR3 DNA sequence: TGTGCCACCCTTAGCTCCTACAATGAGCAGTTCTTC. This translates into CATLSSYNEQFF.